This T cell receptor beta chain stems from a study of response to subunit inactivated influenza vaccine. CDR1 and CDR2 (germline): SGHAT, FQNNGV. V lost 1 base and J lost 6, with 8 bases in between. The CDR3 is made up of 13 amino acids. TCRdb re-called the RT-PCR reads with MiXCR, one entry per CDR3 protein. Of hundreds of thousands of distinct CDR3 sequences listed, about 10% were seen once; the top ten hold approximately 10%. This clonotype appeared many times. A further study also used this sample, focusing on T cells expressing NK-cell markers. That work contributes: A 5'RACE template switching approach incorporating UMIs was used to make TCR beta cDNA. Seropositivity for HCMV was found in seven of the eight sequenced donors, with one seronegative. In a group of several donors, dominant NKG2C+ clonotypes represented 1.0-7.0% of CD8+ T cells.

V usage is TRBV11-2 and J usage is TRBJ2-3; D remains ambiguous. Sequenced here: PBMCs from blood, sampled on the day of vaccination. The sequence was collected from a man aged 50 to 59 who received an inactivated influenza vaccine. Written as DNA, the CDR3 is TGTGCCAGCAGCTTAGTGTCGGTGGATACGCAGTATTTT. Amino acids: CASSLVSVDTQYF.